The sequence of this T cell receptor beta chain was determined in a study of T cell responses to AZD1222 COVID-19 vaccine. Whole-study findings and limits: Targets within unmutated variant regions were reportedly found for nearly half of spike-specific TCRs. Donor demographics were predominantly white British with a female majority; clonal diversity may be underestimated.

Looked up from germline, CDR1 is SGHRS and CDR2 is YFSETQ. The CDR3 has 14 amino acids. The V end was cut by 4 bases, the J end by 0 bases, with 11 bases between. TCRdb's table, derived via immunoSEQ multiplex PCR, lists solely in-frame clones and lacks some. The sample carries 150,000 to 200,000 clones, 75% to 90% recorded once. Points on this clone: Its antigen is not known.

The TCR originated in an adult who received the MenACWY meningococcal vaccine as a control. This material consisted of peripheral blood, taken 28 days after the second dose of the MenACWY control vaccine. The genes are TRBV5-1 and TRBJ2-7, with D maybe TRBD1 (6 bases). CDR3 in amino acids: CASSPRTVSYEQYF. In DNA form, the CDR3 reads TGCGCCAGCAGCCCTAGGACAGTCTCCTACGAGCAGTACTTC.